This T cell receptor beta chain was found in a study of blood T cell repertoires in COVID-19. In the authors' workflow: Nucleated cell counts were estimated from reference gene primer amplification. The protocol was immunoSEQ multiplex PCR, while the TCRdb copy is restricted to in-frame clones and leaves out a portion. V and J calls and clone size are copied from that table; D and trimming were computed from the DNA. The sample lists about half a million clones, approximately 83% occurring once. V gave up 5 bases and J gave up 0 bases; unmatched junction bases: 6. The CDR3 has 16 amino acids. Germline loops: CDR1 MNHEY, CDR2 SMNVEV (reference sequence).

The chain couples TRBV27 to TRBJ2-1; 8 nucleotides agree with TRBD1. The TCR was taken from a human donor in a cohort sampled during active COVID-19. Material for sequencing was peripheral blood. The CDR3 coding sequence is TGTGCCAGCAGTACGGACAGGGACCTCTCCTACAATGAGCAGTTCTTC. As protein: CASSTDRDLSYNEQFF.